The TCR beta chain described here comes from a study of a mutant IDH1 vaccine in newly diagnosed glioma (dated by TCRdb to about 2021). Concerning the study at large: Patients were given eight vaccinations, in weeks 1, 3, 5, 7, 11, 15, 19 and 23, which matched visits V03 through V10. The 30 to 40 treated patients were roughly 62% male and roughly 40% female, with a mean age of 40.4 years. Peripheral blood was drawn at six visits: V03 (baseline), V05, V07, V10, V12 and V13. Vaccination began 4-6 weeks after radiotherapy alone, or alongside temozolomide cycles in the chemotherapy-containing groups. Prior to enrollment, patients had been given standard therapy consisting of radiotherapy alone, temozolomide alone, or radiochemotherapy with temozolomide, with the combination given to most patients. For exploratory analyses, longitudinal TCRB deep sequencing was carried out in some 25 treated patients wherever samples were available.

This specimen's time point label, per the study, means: week 11, during vaccination. Each vaccine dose was 300 ug of a 20-mer mutant IDH1 peptide in Montanide, given subcutaneously with topical imiquimod. Newly diagnosed WHO grade 3 or 4 IDH1-mutant astrocytomas showing loss of nuclear ATRX were present in the donors. The samples were drawn from NOA16, a multicentre, single-arm, open-label phase I trial in Germany that tested a mutant IDH1 peptide vaccine in humans for the first time. Genomic DNA for TCRB sequencing was extracted from EDTA blood using the DNeasy Blood and Tissue Kit. Details on this clone: Which antigen it targets is not known. Within one base of it there is no much larger clone, and no base qualities were kept.

The paper as a whole reports these results and caveats: Pseudoprogression appeared unrelated to alterations in the top peripheral T cell clonotypes detected by TCRB sequencing. The authors stated that sample limitations prevented analyses of patient blood samples from being reproduced. Availability determined which PBMC samples were chosen for TCRB deep sequencing. Immune responses induced by the vaccine were seen in 90% to 95% of patients across multiple MHC alleles.

CDR1 and CDR2 were assigned from the germline V gene as SGHTA and FQGNSA. The CDR3 starts with the cysteine, ends with the phenylalanine, and has 16 residues. CDR3 DNA is the only sequence kept; it has 48 bases, read in frame from the first base. V has 1 base trimmed and J has 4 bases trimmed; junction bases matching no gene number 4. Libraries were made using the immunoSEQ multiplex PCR assay. The hsTCRB Kit was used according to the manufacturer's protocol to amplify rearranged TCR beta chain sequences. TCRB libraries were sequenced on an Illumina MiSeq. The original methods were these. The proprietary platform of the kit vendor was used for demultiplexing, trimming and gene mapping. Entries here come from immuneACCESS through TCRdb and include only in-frame sequences with V and J called. Some clones fail to appear in such tables; in the studies checked, an unresolved V gene covers under half of the shortfall, and the cause of the remainder is unknown. The V and J calls and clone size are taken from that table; D and trimming were inferred from the DNA. This sample lists under 55,000 clones; around nine tenths were detected once. The top ten hold 2% to 2.5% of the sample.

The receptor's source is a man aged 50 to 60 with glioma. The rearranged chain carries TRBV7-2 and TRBJ1-5; TRBD1 aligns with 10 central bases. Here the sequenced sample was PBMCs, taken from a glioma patient whose treatment included an IDH1 peptide vaccine. The CDR3 is CASSLGGQGRNQPQHF. The DNA sequence is as follows: TGTGCCAGCAGCTTAGGGGGACAGGGGCGTAATCAGCCCCAGCATTTT.